This TCR beta chain was recorded in a study of T cells after somatic rescue of genetic block. Using immunoSEQ multiplex PCR, the repertoire was profiled, and TCRdb retains in-frame clones only, with some absent. The sample includes some 7,000 clones, approximately 80% of them seen just once. The CDR3 spans 11 residues. V gave up 5 bases and J gave up 10 bases, with 9 bases separating them. Germline assignment: CDR1 PRHDT and CDR2 FYEKMQ (reference sequence). The TCR originated in a boy aged 5-17 years. J is TRBJ2-1 and V is TRBV13, with D possibly TRBD1 on 6 matching bases. Material: peripheral blood mononuclear cells (PBMCs). In DNA, the CDR3 is TGTGCCAGCAGCCCCGGGACAGAGCAGTTCTTC. The encoded protein is CASSPGTEQFF.